This TCR beta chain was sequenced in a study of CD8 T cells in Susac syndrome. In contrast to the negatively isolated CD8+ and CD4+ T cells, TEMRA cells were FACS-enriched. A quantity of about 0.5 to 1 ug RNA underwent reverse transcription using random hexamers. TCRdb reprocessed the immunoSEQ multiplex PCR reads with MiXCR, giving one entry per CDR3 protein. The repertoire holds fewer than 200,000 distinct CDR3 sequences, with roughly 95% as singletons. Germline lookup yields CDR1 SGDLS and CDR2 YYNGEE. Deletions cut 2 bases from V and 7 bases from J, with 13 bases between. The CDR3 length is 14 residues.

The source material was CD8+ T cells from PBMCs. This sequence joins TRBV9 and TRBJ2-1; D remains ambiguous. This clonotype was sampled from a human donor with multiple sclerosis. The CDR3 spells CASSVTVPPNEQFF. CDR3 coding DNA: TGTGCCAGCAGCGTGACGGTCCCCCCAAATGAGCAGTTCTTC.